This TCR beta chain was identified during a study of CD8+CD57+ T cells in acquired aplastic anemia. At the level of the study: Sorting CD4+ and CD8+ cells gave DNA averaging about 3.1 ug.

Germline V gene data show CDR1 as MNHEY and CDR2 as SVGEGT. V dropped 10 bases and J dropped 5 bases, with 24 bases sitting between them. The CDR3 is 15 amino acids. The study profiled TCR beta VDJ and CDR3 using genomic DNA as template. A single record per CDR3 protein comes from TCRdb applying MiXCR to the reads. Of hundreds of thousands of distinct CDR3 sequences in the sample, 60% to 80% were seen once. Notes on this clonotype: Antigen unknown.

The study's findings and limits: Comparison of patients with controls identified twenty-nine shared CD8+ CDR3 sequences. CD8+ Simpson's diversity showed no significant patient-control difference.

The chain is built from TRBV6-2 or TRBV6-3 and TRBJ2-7; tentative D call: TRBD1 (5 bases). Material: sorted CD4+, CD8+, or CD8+CD57+ T cells (not recorded which) from PBMCs. The clonotype was recovered from a human donor in good health, serving as a control. The CDR3 nucleotides read TGTGCCACCACCGCCCAAAGCCAGGGTGTCAACGAGCAGTACTTC. It encodes CATTAQSQGVNEQYF.